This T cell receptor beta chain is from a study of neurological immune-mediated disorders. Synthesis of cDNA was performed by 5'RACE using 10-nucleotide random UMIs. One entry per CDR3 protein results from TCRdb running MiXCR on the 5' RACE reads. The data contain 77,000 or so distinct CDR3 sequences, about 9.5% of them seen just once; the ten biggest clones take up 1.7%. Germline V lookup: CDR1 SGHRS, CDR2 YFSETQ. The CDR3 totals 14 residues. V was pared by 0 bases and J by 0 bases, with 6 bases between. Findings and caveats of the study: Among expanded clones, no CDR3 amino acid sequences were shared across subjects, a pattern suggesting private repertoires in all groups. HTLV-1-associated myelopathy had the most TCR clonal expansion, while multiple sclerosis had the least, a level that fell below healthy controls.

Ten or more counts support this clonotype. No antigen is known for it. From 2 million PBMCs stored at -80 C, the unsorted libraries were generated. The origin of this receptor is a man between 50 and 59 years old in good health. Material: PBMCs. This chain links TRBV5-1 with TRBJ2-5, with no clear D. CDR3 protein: CASSLGLDQETQYF. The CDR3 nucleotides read TGCGCCAGCAGCTTGGGTCTGGACCAAGAGACCCAGTACTTC.